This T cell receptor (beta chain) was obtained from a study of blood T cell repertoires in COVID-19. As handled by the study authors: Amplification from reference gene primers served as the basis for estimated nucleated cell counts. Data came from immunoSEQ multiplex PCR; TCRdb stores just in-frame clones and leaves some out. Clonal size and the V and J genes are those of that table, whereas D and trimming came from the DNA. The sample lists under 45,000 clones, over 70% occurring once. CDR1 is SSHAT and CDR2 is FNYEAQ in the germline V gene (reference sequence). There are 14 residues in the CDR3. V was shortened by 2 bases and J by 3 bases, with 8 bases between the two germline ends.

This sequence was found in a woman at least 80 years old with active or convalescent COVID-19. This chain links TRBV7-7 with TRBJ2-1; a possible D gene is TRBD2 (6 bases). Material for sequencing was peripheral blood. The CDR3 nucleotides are TGTGCCAGCAGCTTAACGGGAGTCTACAATGAGCAGTTCTTC. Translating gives CASSLTGVYNEQFF. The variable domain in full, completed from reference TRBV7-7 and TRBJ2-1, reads GAGVSQSPRYKVTKRGQDVTLRCDPISSHATLYWYQQALGQGPEFLTYFNYEAQPDKSGLPSDRFSAERPEGSISTLTIQRTEQRDSAMYRCASSLTGVYNEQFFGPGTRLTVL.